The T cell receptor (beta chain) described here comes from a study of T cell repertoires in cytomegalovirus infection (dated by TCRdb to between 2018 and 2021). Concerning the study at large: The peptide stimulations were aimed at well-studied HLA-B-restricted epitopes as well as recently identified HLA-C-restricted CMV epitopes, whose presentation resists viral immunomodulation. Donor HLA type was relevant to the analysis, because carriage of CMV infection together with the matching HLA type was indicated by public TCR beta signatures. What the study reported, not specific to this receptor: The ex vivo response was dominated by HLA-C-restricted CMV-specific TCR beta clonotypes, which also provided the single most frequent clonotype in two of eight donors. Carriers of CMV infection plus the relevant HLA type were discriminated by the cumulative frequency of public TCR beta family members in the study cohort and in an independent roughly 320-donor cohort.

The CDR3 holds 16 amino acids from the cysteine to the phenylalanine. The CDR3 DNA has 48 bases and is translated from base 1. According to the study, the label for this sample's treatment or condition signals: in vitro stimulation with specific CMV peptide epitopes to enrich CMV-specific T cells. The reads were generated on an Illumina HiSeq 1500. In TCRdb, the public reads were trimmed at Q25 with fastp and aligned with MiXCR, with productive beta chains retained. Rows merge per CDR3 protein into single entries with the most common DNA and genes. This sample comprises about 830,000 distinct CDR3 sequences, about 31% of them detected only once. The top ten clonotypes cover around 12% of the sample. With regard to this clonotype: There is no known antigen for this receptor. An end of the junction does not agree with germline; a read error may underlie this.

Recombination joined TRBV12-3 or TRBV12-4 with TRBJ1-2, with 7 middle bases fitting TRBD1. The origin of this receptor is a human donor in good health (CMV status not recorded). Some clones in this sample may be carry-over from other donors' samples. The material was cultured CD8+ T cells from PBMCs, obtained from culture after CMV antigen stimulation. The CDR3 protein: CASSLSSRDSNCGYTF. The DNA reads TGTGCCAGCAGTTTATCCTCTCGGGACAGTAACTGTGGCTACACCTTC.